Presented here are 22 T cell receptor beta chains from one specimen sequenced in a study of blood T cell repertoires in COVID-19. Assay used: immunoSEQ multiplex PCR; TCRdb lists only in-frame clones, some missing. This repertoire shows roughly 300,000 clones, roughly 90% found once; its top ten account for nearly 7%. The sequencing input was peripheral blood. All receptors derive from a woman aged 25 to 39 with COVID-19, enrolled during active disease.

The chain is built from TRBV11-2 and TRBJ2-7; D not resolved. This CDR3 spans 14 amino acids. From germline, CDR1 is SGHAT and CDR2 FQNNGV. Trimming shortened V by 1 base and J by 6 bases, and 13 bases separated the two germline ends. The CDR3 loop is CASSLVLRGSEQYF. The CDR3 nucleotides read TGTGCCAGCAGCTTAGTTCTGAGAGGATCCGAGCAGTACTTC.

The CDR3 DNA reads TGCGCCAGCAGTGAGGGGGAGGGGAACGACAATGAGCAGTTCTTC. Its protein is CASSEGEGNDNEQFF. The chain carries TRBV10-1 and TRBJ2-1; 7 bases are a match to TRBD2. CDR1 and CDR2 from the germline V gene are WNHNN and SYGVQD (reference sequence). With V trimmed by 2 bases and J by 5 bases, 6 bases remained unmatched. The CDR3 is 15 residues long.

This clone came up once. The gene calls are TRBV2 and TRBJ1-2; D may be TRBD1 (5 bases). Germline lookup yields CDR1 SNHLY and CDR2 FYNNEI. V lost 5 bases and J 8 bases, leaving 18 bases between the germline ends. This CDR3 has 14 residues. The CDR3 sequence is CASSFRVPSGGYTF. CDR3 bases: TGTGCCAGCAGTTTCAGGGTCCCCTCCGGGGGCTACACCTTC. The full variable domain, its missing parts supplied by reference TRBV2 and TRBJ1-2, is EPEVTQTPSHQVTQMGQEVILRCVPISNHLYFYWYRQILGQKVEFLVSFYNNEISEKSEIFDDQFSVERPDGSNFTLKIRSTKLEDSAMYFCASSFRVPSGGYTFGSGTRLTVV.

The V and J genes are TRBV5-1 and TRBJ1-2; maybe TRBD1 (5 bases). This CDR3 has 13 residues. V was clipped by 4 bases and J by 5 bases, with 12 bases between them. The germline V gene has CDR1 SGHRS and CDR2 YFSETQ. CDR3 bases: TGCGCCAGCAGCCCTGACAGTGGTTATGGCTACACCTTC. Its protein product is CASSPDSGYGYTF.

J is TRBJ1-5 and V is TRBV24-1; 9 bases agree with TRBD1. The germline CDR1 and CDR2 sequences are KGHDR and SFDVKD. The CDR3 is 14 amino acids. Trimming removed 3 bases from V and 4 bases from J; junction bases left unmatched: 0. The CDR3 protein is CATSDGTGNQPQHF. The CDR3 bases are TGTGCCACCAGTGATGGGACAGGGAATCAGCCCCAGCATTTT.

The chain is built from TRBV6-6 and TRBJ1-1, with D possibly TRBD1 on 6 matching bases. The CDR3 spans 16 residues. V was shortened by 2 bases and J by 5 bases, with 18 bases between the two germline ends. The germline gives CDR1 MNHNY, CDR2 SVGAGI (reference sequence). The CDR3 loop is CASSYRQGTILTEAFF. The CDR3 nucleotides are TGTGCCAGCAGTTACCGGCAGGGGACGATTCTGACTGAAGCTTTCTTT.

V usage is TRBV27 and J usage is TRBJ1-1, with D unresolved. V lost 3 bases to trimming and J lost 1 base, with 6 bases between them. Germline CDR1 MNHEY, CDR2 SMNVEV (reference sequence). This CDR3 is 13 amino acids long. Here the CDR3 reads CASSFGKNTEAFF. For the CDR3, the DNA is TGTGCCAGCAGTTTCGGTAAGAACACTGAAGCTTTCTTT.

The chain employs TRBV9 and TRBJ2-5; 8 positions agree with TRBD1. The V segment lost 2 bases and the J segment 3 bases; nucleotides outside the gene matches: 3. CDR1 and CDR2 (germline): SGDLS, YYNGEE. CDR3 length equals 14 residues. CDR3 residues: CASSVDREEETQYF. CDR3 DNA: TGTGCCAGCAGCGTGGACAGGGAGGAAGAGACCCAGTACTTC. Supplemented by reference TRBV9 and TRBJ2-5, the full variable domain reads DSGVTQTPKHLITATGQRVTLRCSPRSGDLSVYWYQQSLDQGLQFLIQYYNGEERAKGNILERFSAQQFPDLHSELNLSSLELGDSALYFCASSVDREEETQYFGPGTRLLVL.

The V gene is TRBV28, the J gene TRBJ1-1, with 9 positions matching TRBD1. The CDR3 spans 15 residues. Trimming removed 3 bases from V and 5 bases from J; junction bases left unmatched: 7. Germline CDR1 MDHEN, CDR2 SYDVKM. The CDR3 spells CASSFPGQGETEAFF. As DNA, the CDR3 is TGTGCCAGCAGTTTCCCGGGACAGGGAGAAACTGAAGCTTTCTTT.

The CDR3 region has the DNA TGTGCCAGCAGCTTAGAGTATGAATTAGCCGCTTTTAATGAAAAACTGTTTTTT. It codes for CASSLEYELAAFNEKLFF. The J gene is TRBJ1-4, the V gene TRBV5-5; D is unclear. The germline V gene encodes CDR1 SGHKS and CDR2 YYEKEE (reference sequence). The CDR3 spans 18 residues. V dropped 2 bases and J dropped 4 bases, with 21 bases sitting between them.

This chain joins TRBV2 and TRBJ1-2; a possible D gene is TRBD1 (5 bases). CDR1 is SNHLY, CDR2 FYNNEI, per germline. The CDR3 totals 13 residues. V was cut by 5 bases and J by 1 base, with 8 bases left in between. The CDR3 nucleotides read TGTGCCAGCAGTCTGGGACTTAACTATGGCTACACCTTC. Translating gives CASSLGLNYGYTF.

The chain is built from TRBV5-6 and TRBJ2-3; 8 nucleotides line up with TRBD1. The CDR3 runs to 18 residues. Trimming removed 0 bases from V and 1 base from J; junction bases left unmatched: 10. Per the germline V gene, CDR1 is SGHDT and CDR2 is YYEEEE. CDR3 bases: TGTGCCAGCAGCTTGGGAAGAGGGACAGGACGGGGCACAGATACGCAGTATTTT. Protein: CASSLGRGTGRGTDTQYF.

This clone was seen just once. The V gene is TRBV7-9, the J gene TRBJ1-4; D perhaps matches TRBD1 (5 bases). Deletions cut 8 bases from V and 13 bases from J, with 11 bases between. The CDR3 has 10 residues. Germline loops: CDR1 SEHNR, CDR2 FQNEAQ (reference sequence). CDR3 DNA sequence: TGTGCCAGCGGGGGGATGGGACTGTTTTTT. It yields the protein CASGGMGLFF.

The V call is TRBV25-1, the J call TRBJ2-2; 7 positions match TRBD1. The ends lost 5 bases at V and 7 bases at J; junction bases unmatched: 4. The CDR3 is 13 residues long. The germline CDR1 and CDR2 sequences are MGHDK and SYGVNS. CDR3 region: CASSPQGNGELFF. The CDR3 DNA follows: TGTGCCAGCAGTCCACAGGGGAACGGGGAGCTGTTTTTT.

This sequence joins TRBV18 and TRBJ2-1; 8 bases line up with TRBD1. The CDR3 has 15 residues. Germline trimming cut 3 bases from V and 0 bases from J; bases unmatched to any gene: 1. CDR1 and CDR2 (germline): KGHSH, LQKENI. CDR3 region: CASSPGQASYNEQFF. Here the CDR3 DNA reads TGTGCCAGCTCACCGGGACAGGCCTCCTACAATGAGCAGTTCTTC.

The chain carries TRBV7-2 and TRBJ2-2; D unclear. Germline V gives CDR1 SGHTA, CDR2 FQGNSA. Trimming shortened V by 2 bases and J by 6 bases, and 13 bases separated the two germline ends. The CDR3 spans 15 residues. The CDR3 reads CASSLREPFAGELFF. The CDR3 DNA follows: TGTGCCAGCAGCTTACGAGAACCCTTCGCCGGGGAGCTGTTTTTT.

This clone was picked up a small number of times. At one end the junction does not follow the germline gene, possibly because of a read error. This rearrangement joins TRBV15 to TRBJ1-5, with D possibly matching TRBD1 (6 bases). The CDR3 consists of 14 residues. Germline loops: CDR1 LNHNV, CDR2 YYDKDF (reference sequence). CDR3 residues: CATSRDGGGQPQHF. CDR3 coding DNA: TGTGCCACCAGCCGAGATGGGGGCGGGCAGCCCCAGCATTTT.

CDR3 protein: CAWRSVWDSSYEQYF. CDR3 sequence (DNA): TGTGCCTGGAGATCGGTGTGGGACAGTTCCTACGAGCAGTACTTC. The chain is built from TRBV30 and TRBJ2-7; TRBD1 matches at 7 bases. The trim removed 3 bases at V and 1 base at J, leaving 9 bases unmatched. From germline, CDR1 is GTSNPN and CDR2 SVGIG (reference sequence). This CDR3 has 15 residues.

The chain couples TRBV27 to TRBJ1-5, with 9 bases identical to TRBD1. Trimming at V came to 8 bases and at J to 7 bases, leaving 6 bases not matched to a gene. Per germline, CDR1 MNHEY and CDR2 SMNVEV (reference sequence). This CDR3 has 13 residues. The CDR3, as DNA: TGTGCCAGCGCTGGGGACAGGGTGCAGCCCCAGCATTTT. Its translation: CASAGDRVQPQHF.

The CDR3 region is CASSPTGATGPTEAFF. CDR3 nucleotides: TGTGCCAGCAGCCCTACTGGGGCTACAGGGCCCACTGAAGCTTTCTTT. The chain links TRBV6-2 or TRBV6-3 to TRBJ1-1; weak D call: TRBD1 (6 bases). The V end lost 6 bases, the J end lost 4 bases, and 21 bases lay between the germline ends. CDR3 length: 16 residues. Germline CDR1 is MNHEY and CDR2 is SVGEGT.

V gene TRBV28 combines with J gene TRBJ1-3; TRBD1 matches 8 bases. Trimming removed 6 bases from V and 2 bases from J; junction bases left unmatched: 3. The CDR3 is 14 residues long. Germline lookup yields CDR1 MDHEN and CDR2 SYDVKM. The CDR3 loop is CASRETGAGNTIYF. The CDR3 DNA is TGTGCCAGCAGGGAGACAGGGGCTGGAAACACCATATATTTT.

Worth noting for this clone: The sample carries other DNA sequences with the same CDR3. The chain has TRBV2 and TRBJ2-1; TRBD1 aligns across 8 bases. The CDR3 is 15 residues long. Germline values: CDR1 SNHLY, CDR2 FYNNEI. The trim removed 6 bases at V and 1 base at J, leaving 5 bases unmatched. The CDR3 reads CASSGDRGSYNEQFF. The CDR3 DNA sequence: TGTGCCAGCAGCGGCGACAGGGGATCCTACAATGAGCAGTTCTTC.